This T cell receptor beta chain was recorded in a study of shared clonotypes between healthy human individuals. About the study: There were three CD4 naive, three CD4 memory, two CD8 naive and one CD8 memory plates per donor.

Both subsets, CD45RA+ naive and CD45RA-negative memory, were split from the CD4+ cells. About this clone itself: Its specificity is not known.

Study-level results: Naive CD4 clonotypes were shared across a handful of donors at 5% to 6%.

V was cut by 5 bases and J by 3 bases, with 14 bases left in between. The CDR3 consists of 14 residues. The germline V gene has CDR1 SGHVS and CDR2 FNYEAQ. Genomic DNA belonging to each subset was distributed in equal measure over several immunoSEQ plates. Method: immunoSEQ multiplex PCR; TCRdb's copy keeps in-frame clones and lacks some. This repertoire shows around 2.5 million clones, 93% found once; its top ten account for 0.36%. This TCR derives from a man younger than 35 in good health. Some clones in this sample may be carry-over from other donors' samples. This chain links TRBV7-6 with TRBJ2-7; perhaps TRBD1 as D (6 bases). Sequencing was performed on naive CD4+ T cells from PBMCs. Subset given: CD45RA+ positively selected. The CDR3: CASSRAGTNYEQYF. In nucleotides, the CDR3 is TGTGCCAGCAGCCGCGCCGGGACAAACTACGAGCAGTACTTC.